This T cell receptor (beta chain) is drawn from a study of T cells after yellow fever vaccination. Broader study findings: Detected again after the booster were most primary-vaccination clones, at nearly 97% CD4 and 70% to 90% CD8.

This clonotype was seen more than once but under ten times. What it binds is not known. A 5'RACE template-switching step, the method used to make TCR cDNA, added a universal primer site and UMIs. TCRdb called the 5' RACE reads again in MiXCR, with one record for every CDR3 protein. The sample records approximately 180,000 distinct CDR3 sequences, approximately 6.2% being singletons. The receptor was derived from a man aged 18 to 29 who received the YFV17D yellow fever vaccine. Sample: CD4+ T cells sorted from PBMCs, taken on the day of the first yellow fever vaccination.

The CDR3 DNA follows: TGTGCCAGCAGCCAAGTGTCAGGGATATATTACAATGAGCAGTTCTTC. Its translation is CASSQVSGIYYNEQFF. This sequence joins TRBV4-2 and TRBJ2-1; D might be TRBD1 (5 bases). The CDR3 covers 16 residues. The V gene's germline CDR1 is LGHNA and CDR2 YNFKEQ. V gave up 1 base and J gave up 4 bases, with 14 bases separating them.